One sample yielded the 2 T cell receptor beta chains listed below, sequenced in a study of T cell clonality in common variable immunodeficiency. TCRdb's table, derived via immunoSEQ multiplex PCR, lists solely in-frame clones and lacks some. This sample has around 60,000 clones, each found more than once. Specimen: peripheral blood mononuclear cells. These receptors came from a person aged 18 to 75 in good health.

In regard to this clone: Sequencing ends 3 residues short of the CDR3 end; the germline J gene provides the rest. The chain carries TRBV5-1 and TRBJ2-1, with 11 bases aligning to TRBD2. The germline V gene has CDR1 SGHRS and CDR2 YFSETQ. This CDR3 spans 14 amino acids. The V and J ends lost 6 bases and 7 bases, in that order; junction bases with no gene match: 6. The CDR3 spells CASTKGLAANEQFF. CDR3 bases read: TGCGCCAGCACCAAGGGACTAGCGGCAAATGAG. The full variable domain, its missing parts supplied by reference TRBV5-1 and TRBJ2-1, is KAGVTQTPRYLIKTRGQQVTLSCSPISGHRSVSWYQQTPGQGLQFLFEYFSETQRNKGNFPGRFSGRQFSNSRSEMNVSTLELGDSALYLCASTKGLAANEQFFGPGTRLTVL.

This clone came up many times. The sequence runs out 3 residues before the end of the CDR3; the remainder is reconstructed from the germline J gene. The chain combines TRBV2 with TRBJ1-4; 8 bases are a match to TRBD1. This CDR3 comprises 14 residues. With V trimmed by 11 bases and J by 5 bases, 10 bases remained unmatched. CDR1 and CDR2 (germline): SNHLY, FYNNEI. This chain's CDR3 is CAGGRTGQNEKLFF. The sequenced CDR3 bases are TGTGCCGGGGGGCGGACAGGGCAGAATGAAAAA.